Following are 27 T cell receptor beta chains from one sample sequenced in a study of shared clonotypes between healthy human individuals. Some clones are missing from TCRdb's copy, which holds only in-frame ones; the method was immunoSEQ multiplex PCR. This table has roughly 720,000 clones, 90% appearing once. Specimen: memory CD8+ T cells from PBMCs. The subset here: CD45RO+ cells pooled with CCR7-negative TemRA cells. Source of these receptors: a young man in good health. Some clones in this sample may be carry-over from other donors' samples.

On this clone itself: Other DNA sequences in this specimen translate into the identical CDR3. The rearrangement uses TRBV7-8 and TRBJ2-7; the D is unclear. Germline V gives CDR1 SGHVS, CDR2 FQNEAQ. V was clipped by 3 bases and J by 6 bases, with 6 bases between them. The CDR3 sequence is 11 residues long. The CDR3 region is CASSFLSEQYF. CDR3 bases: TGTGCCAGCAGCTTCCTCTCCGAGCAGTACTTC.

The V gene is TRBV4-1, the J gene TRBJ1-2; the match to TRBD1 covers 9 bases. Trimming took 7 bases from V and 4 from J; bases not matched to a gene: 13. The CDR3 totals 16 residues. Germline CDR1 reads MGHRA; CDR2 reads YSYEKL. CDR3 protein: CASTSGQGPWGYGYTF. The CDR3 region has the DNA TGCGCCAGCACCTCCGGACAGGGGCCTTGGGGCTATGGCTACACCTTC.

The chain employs TRBV7-9 and TRBJ2-1; maybe TRBD1 (5 bases). Trimming removed 5 bases at V and 2 bases at J, with 19 bases between. Per the germline V gene, CDR1 is SEHNR and CDR2 is FQNEAQ (reference sequence). The CDR3 totals 17 residues. CDR3 region: CASSRPRGRATYNEQFF. DNA for the CDR3: TGTGCCAGCAGCCGTCCTAGGGGCAGGGCGACCTACAATGAGCAGTTCTTC.

The chain combines TRBV4-1 with TRBJ2-3, with 9 bases lining up with TRBD1. Losses at the gene ends were 4 bases for V and 2 bases for J; bases not matched to a gene: 4. CDR1 is MGHRA, CDR2 YSYEKL, per germline. The CDR3 is 15 amino acids. The CDR3 spells CASSLDRGATDTQYF. The CDR3 nucleotides are TGCGCCAGCAGCCTAGACAGGGGGGCCACAGATACGCAGTATTTT.

The chain links TRBV27 to TRBJ2-7, with 7 positions matching TRBD1. Germline CDR1 MNHEY, CDR2 SMNVEV (reference sequence). There are 13 residues in the CDR3. With 6 bases clipped from V and 2 bases from J, the junction kept 4 bases outside the gene matches. The CDR3 coding sequence is TGTGCCAGCAGGTGGGACAGCGCCTACGAGCAGTACTTC. Translating it yields CASRWDSAYEQYF.

The genes are TRBV28 and TRBJ1-2; no definite D call. This CDR3 is 13 amino acids long. The V and J ends lost 6 bases and 4 bases respectively, with 12 bases between them. Germline CDR1 and CDR2: MDHEN and SYDVKM. In DNA, the CDR3 is TGTGCCAGCAGGTATAGTCCCCTCTATGGCTACACCTTC. This encodes CASRYSPLYGYTF.

The CDR3 protein is CASSQDWTGGIGANVLTF. CDR3 DNA: TGTGCCAGCAGCCAAGATTGGACAGGGGGCATTGGGGCCAACGTCCTGACTTTC. V is TRBV7-8 and J is TRBJ2-6, with TRBD1 matching over 11 bases. The CDR3 covers 18 residues. V gave up 5 bases and J gave up 3 bases; unmatched junction bases: 9. From germline, CDR1 is SGHVS and CDR2 FQNEAQ.

The chain is built from TRBV5-4 and TRBJ1-2, with 7 bases aligning to TRBD1. CDR1 is SGHNT, CDR2 YYREEE, per germline (reference sequence). Trimming at V came to 4 bases and at J to 4 bases, leaving 4 bases not matched to a gene. The CDR3 has 13 residues. The CDR3 nucleotides are TGTGCCAGCAGCCCCACAGGGGTCTATGGCTACACCTTC. As protein: CASSPTGVYGYTF.

This clone was seen just once. V gene TRBV7-8 combines with J gene TRBJ2-3; TRBD2 is a possible D gene (6 bases). This CDR3 comprises 15 residues. Trimming took off 5 bases at V and 7 bases at J, with 19 bases between the two ends. Germline CDR1 SGHVS, CDR2 FQNEAQ. The CDR3 spells CASSTLSARGNTQYF. The CDR3 nucleotides read TGTGCCAGCAGCACACTGTCTGCTCGCGGGAATACGCAGTATTTT. Based on the CDR3 plus reference TRBV7-8 and TRBJ2-3, the full variable domain is GAGVSQSPRYKVAKRGQDVALRCDPISGHVSLFWYQQALGQGPEFLTYFQNEAQLDKSGLPSDRFFAERPEGSVSTLKIQRTQQEDSAVYLCASSTLSARGNTQYFGPGTRLTVL.

This clone was seen only once. The rearrangement uses TRBV25-1 and TRBJ2-1; D remains unclear. Germline-derived CDR1 and CDR2 are MGHDK and SYGVNS. CDR3 length equals 13 residues. Trimming pared 4 bases from V and 3 bases from J, leaving 7 bases between. The CDR3 here is CASSGQFYNEQFF. CDR3 nucleotide sequence: TGTGCCAGCAGTGGGCAATTCTACAATGAGCAGTTCTTC.

The CDR3 nucleotides read TGTGCCAGCAGTTTAACAGGTATCAACGAGCAGTACTTC. It translates to CASSLTGINEQYF. The chain employs TRBV27 and TRBJ2-7; D is possibly TRBD1 (5 bases). The CDR3 contains 13 residues. V shed 2 bases and J shed 5 bases, with 10 bases lying between them. Looked up from germline, CDR1 is MNHEY and CDR2 is SMNVEV (reference sequence).

DNA of the CDR3: TGTGCCAGCAGTTACTCGGCGGGGGCTACCTCCTACGAGCAGTACTTC. Its protein product is CASSYSAGATSYEQYF. The V call is TRBV6-5, the J call TRBJ2-7, with D maybe TRBD2 (7 bases). Germline V gene lookup returns CDR1 MNHEY and CDR2 SVGAGI. CDR3 length: 16 residues. The V and J ends lost 0 bases and 0 bases respectively, with 12 bases between them.

CDR3 amino acids: CASRASGAKNTEAFF. The CDR3, as DNA: TGTGCCAGCAGGGCGTCCGGGGCCAAGAACACTGAAGCTTTCTTT. The V call is TRBV7-9, the J call TRBJ1-1; TRBD1 is a possible D gene (5 bases). V shed 6 bases and J shed 1 base, with 15 bases lying between them. This CDR3 is 15 amino acids long. Germline V CDR1 and CDR2: SEHNR, FQNEAQ (reference sequence).

The J gene is TRBJ1-4, the V gene TRBV2, with 7 bases matching TRBD1. From germline, CDR1 is SNHLY and CDR2 FYNNEI. This CDR3 is 17 amino acids long. Trimming cost V 3 bases and J 2 bases; bases outside gene matches: 9. CDR3 residues: CASSERQGVGTNEKLFF. The CDR3, as DNA: TGTGCCAGCAGTGAGAGGCAGGGGGTAGGGACTAATGAAAAACTGTTTTTT.

The CDR3 DNA reads TGTGCCAGCAGCACCCCGGACAGTGGGACCGGGGAGCTGTTTTTT. It yields the protein CASSTPDSGTGELFF. V is TRBV6-5 and J is TRBJ2-2; D is perhaps TRBD1 (6 bases). From germline, CDR1 is MNHEY and CDR2 SVGAGI. Trimming took 6 bases from V and 5 from J, leaving 16 bases between them. The CDR3 spans 15 residues.

The rearrangement uses TRBV4-1 and TRBJ1-2; D possibly corresponds to TRBD1 (5 bases). CDR1 is MGHRA and CDR2 is YSYEKL in the germline V gene. CDR3 length equals 16 residues. The ends were cut back, 0 bases at V and 4 bases at J, with 15 bases in the middle. In DNA form, the CDR3 reads TGCGCCAGCAGCCAAGAATGGGGCCGAAGCTCCTATGGCTACACCTTC. Amino acid sequence: CASSQEWGRSSYGYTF.

This clone has only one observation. The chain combines TRBV13 with TRBJ2-7, with 10 bases that match TRBD1. Per germline, CDR1 PRHDT and CDR2 FYEKMQ (reference sequence). With 4 bases clipped from V and 2 bases from J, the junction kept 5 bases outside the gene matches. CDR3 length: 15 residues. The CDR3 reads CASSSRDRGAYEQYF. The CDR3 DNA reads as TGTGCCAGCAGCTCCCGGGACAGGGGAGCCTACGAGCAGTACTTC.

The J gene is TRBJ2-3, the V gene TRBV6-1; D possibly uses TRBD1 or TRBD2 (5 bases each). The CDR3 spans 16 residues. The V end lost 2 bases, the J end lost 6 bases, and 18 bases lay between the germline ends. Germline loops: CDR1 MNHNS, CDR2 SASEGT. The CDR3 reads CASSEYFGGRMDTQYF. The CDR3 DNA reads as TGTGCCAGCAGTGAATATTTTGGGGGAAGGATGGATACGCAGTATTTT.

The CDR3 protein is CASSPWGRSSYEQYF. The CDR3 bases are TGTGCCAGCAGCCCCTGGGGGCGGTCCTCCTACGAGCAGTACTTC. This chain links TRBV9 with TRBJ2-7, with D tentatively TRBD1 (6 bases). The CDR3 consists of 15 residues. Germline-derived CDR1 and CDR2 are SGDLS and YYNGEE. V was trimmed by 4 bases and J by 0 bases, leaving 14 bases between them.

This chain uses TRBV5-6 with TRBJ1-2; possible D gene TRBD1, 5 bases. Deletions cut 2 bases from V and 7 bases from J, with 18 bases between. CDR1 is SGHDT, CDR2 YYEEEE, per germline. The CDR3 runs 15 residues. The CDR3 DNA reads TGTGCCAGCAGCTTCAGGGCCGACGAGCTTGGTGGCTACACCTTC. This codes for CASSFRADELGGYTF.

The chain uses TRBV27 and TRBJ2-7, with no clear D. CDR1 MNHEY and CDR2 SMNVEV come from the germline V gene (reference sequence). The ends were cut back, 3 bases at V and 0 bases at J, with 6 bases in the middle. This CDR3 has 13 amino acids. Here the CDR3 DNA reads TGTGCCAGCAGTTTCCGGAGCTCCTACGAGCAGTACTTC. As protein: CASSFRSSYEQYF.

The genes are TRBV27 and TRBJ2-7; D is possibly TRBD2 (6 bases). V was shortened by 3 bases and J by 2 bases, with 14 bases between the two germline ends. CDR1 MNHEY and CDR2 SMNVEV come from the germline V gene (reference sequence). CDR3 length: 15 residues. In DNA, the CDR3 is TGTGCCAGCAGTTTGGGCGGAGGGTACGCCTACGAGCAGTACTTC. Protein sequence: CASSLGGGYAYEQYF.

This chain joins TRBV27 and TRBJ2-7; no clear D gene. The CDR3 spans 14 residues. Germline V gene sequence: CDR1 MNHEY, CDR2 SMNVEV (reference sequence). V lost 3 bases to trimming and J lost 0 bases, with 9 bases between them. For the CDR3, the DNA is TGTGCCAGCAGTTTTTGGGGTTCCTCCTACGAGCAGTACTTC. Translated, it gives CASSFWGSSYEQYF.

V gene TRBV5-6 combines with J gene TRBJ1-5; D gene ambiguous. The V end lost 0 bases, the J end lost 3 bases, and 10 bases lay between the germline ends. Germline CDR1 is SGHDT and CDR2 is YYEEEE. The CDR3 has 15 residues. The CDR3 here is CASSLAGQLNQPQHF. The CDR3 DNA sequence: TGTGCCAGCAGCTTGGCGGGCCAGCTCAATCAGCCCCAGCATTTT.

This clone was observed at least ten times. The rearrangement links TRBV6-1 to TRBJ1-4, with a tentative D call TRBD1 (6 bases). Germline V gene sequence: CDR1 MNHNS, CDR2 SASEGT. The CDR3 sequence is 13 residues long. Trimming stripped 3 bases from V and 7 bases from J, with 9 bases between. CDR3 sequence (DNA): TGTGCCAGCAGTGACAGGGGAGGTGAAAAACTGTTTTTT. Its protein is CASSDRGGEKLFF.

The chain has TRBV4-1 and TRBJ2-5; 12 nucleotides align to TRBD2. The assigned J gene may be wrong: the sequence end matches TRBJ2-7 better. Germline assignment: CDR1 MGHRA and CDR2 YSYEKL. This CDR3 region has 15 residues. DNA of the CDR3: TGCGCCAGCAGCCAGACTAGCGGGAGAGGGTACGAGCAGTACTTC. Protein product: CASSQTSGRGYEQYF.

The chain recombines TRBV9 with TRBJ2-5; TRBD1 might be the D (6 bases). The germline gives CDR1 SGDLS, CDR2 YYNGEE. The CDR3 runs 14 residues. V lost 4 bases and J 0 bases, leaving 10 bases between the germline ends. As DNA, the CDR3 is TGTGCCAGCAGCCCCCAGGGGTACCAAGAGACCCAGTACTTC. As protein: CASSPQGYQETQYF.